The rows below give T cell receptor beta chains drawn from one sample of a study of cytomegalovirus exposure and HLA in healthy donors. Libraries were prepared by immunoSEQ multiplex PCR; TCRdb keeps only in-frame clonotypes and omits some of them. The sample holds 110,000 to 150,000 clones. The specimen sequenced was PBMCs. The receptors come from a male donor in good health and CMV-seronegative. Both conserved end residues are part of each CDR3. A D gene is named only where the DNA matches it firmly.

d_call: -
v_call: TRBV9
j_call: TRBJ1-1
cdr3_aa: CASSVSETDSKAFF
cdr3_nt: TGTGCCAGCAGCGTATCGGAGACAGACAGCAAAGCTTTCTTT

d_call: TRBD2
v_call: TRBV19
j_call: TRBJ2-1
cdr3_aa: CASSLRTSLYNEQFF
cdr3_nt: TGTGCCAGTAGTCTTAGGACTAGCCTTTACAATGAGCAGTTCTTC

d_call: -
v_call: TRBV4-3
j_call: TRBJ1-1
cdr3_aa: CASSQSEGFSTEAFF
cdr3_nt: TGCGCCAGCAGCCAATCGGAGGGGTTTAGCACTGAAGCTTTCTTT

d_call: TRBD1
v_call: TRBV13
j_call: TRBJ1-2
cdr3_aa: CASSLRDRRRYGYTF
cdr3_nt: TGTGCCAGCAGCTTAAGGGACAGGAGACGCTATGGCTACACCTTC

d_call: -
v_call: TRBV25-1
j_call: TRBJ2-1
cdr3_aa: CASSESATGENEQFF
cdr3_nt: TGTGCCAGCAGTGAATCTGCGACAGGAGAGAATGAGCAGTTCTTC

d_call: -
v_call: TRBV2
j_call: TRBJ2-3
cdr3_aa: CASSGLVVTDTQYF
cdr3_nt: TGTGCCAGCAGTGGGCTAGTTGTGACAGATACGCAGTATTTT

d_call: TRBD1
v_call: TRBV4-2
j_call: TRBJ1-2
cdr3_aa: CASSPNEGAGGYTF
cdr3_nt: TGTGCCAGCAGCCCAAACGAGGGGGCGGGTGGCTACACCTTC

d_call: -
v_call: TRBV19
j_call: TRBJ2-5
cdr3_aa: CASSIGEYQETQYF
cdr3_nt: TGTGCCAGTAGTATAGGGGAGTACCAAGAGACCCAGTACTTC

d_call: -
v_call: TRBV29-1
j_call: TRBJ1-1
cdr3_aa: CSVEVLTLNTEAFF
cdr3_nt: TGCAGCGTTGAAGTTCTGACACTGAACACTGAAGCTTTCTTT

d_call: -
v_call: TRBV18
j_call: TRBJ1-2
cdr3_aa: CASSHQGVNYGYTF
cdr3_nt: TGTGCCAGCTCACACCAAGGAGTTAACTATGGCTACACCTTC

d_call: -
v_call: TRBV15
j_call: TRBJ1-5
cdr3_aa: CATSRDRGNQPQHF
cdr3_nt: TGTGCCACCAGCAGAGACCGGGGGAATCAGCCCCAGCATTTT

d_call: -
v_call: TRBV5-5
j_call: TRBJ1-5
cdr3_aa: CASSLGPRVDQPQHF
cdr3_nt: TGTGCCAGCAGCTTGGGACCGAGGGTAGATCAGCCCCAGCATTTT

d_call: -
v_call: TRBV29-1
j_call: TRBJ2-7
cdr3_aa: CSVEGDGSSYEQYF
cdr3_nt: TGCAGCGTTGAGGGGGACGGGAGCTCCTACGAGCAGTACTTC

d_call: TRBD1
v_call: TRBV30
j_call: TRBJ2-5
cdr3_aa: CAWRQWTGKETQYF
cdr3_nt: TGTGCCTGGAGGCAATGGACAGGGAAGGAGACCCAGTACTTC